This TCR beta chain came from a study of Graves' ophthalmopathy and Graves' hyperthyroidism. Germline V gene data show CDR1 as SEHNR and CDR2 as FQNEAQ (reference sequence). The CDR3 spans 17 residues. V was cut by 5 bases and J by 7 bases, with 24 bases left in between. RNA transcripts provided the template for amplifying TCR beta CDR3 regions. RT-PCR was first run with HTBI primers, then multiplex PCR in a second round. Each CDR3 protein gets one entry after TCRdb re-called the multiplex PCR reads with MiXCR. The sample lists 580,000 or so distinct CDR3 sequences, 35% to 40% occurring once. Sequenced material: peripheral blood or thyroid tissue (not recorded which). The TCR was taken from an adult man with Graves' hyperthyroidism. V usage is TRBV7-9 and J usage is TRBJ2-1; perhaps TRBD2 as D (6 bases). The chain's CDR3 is CASSPLPSPGGTNEQFF. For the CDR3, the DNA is TGTGCCAGCAGCCCGCTTCCTTCGCCCGGAGGGACGAATGAGCAGTTCTTC.